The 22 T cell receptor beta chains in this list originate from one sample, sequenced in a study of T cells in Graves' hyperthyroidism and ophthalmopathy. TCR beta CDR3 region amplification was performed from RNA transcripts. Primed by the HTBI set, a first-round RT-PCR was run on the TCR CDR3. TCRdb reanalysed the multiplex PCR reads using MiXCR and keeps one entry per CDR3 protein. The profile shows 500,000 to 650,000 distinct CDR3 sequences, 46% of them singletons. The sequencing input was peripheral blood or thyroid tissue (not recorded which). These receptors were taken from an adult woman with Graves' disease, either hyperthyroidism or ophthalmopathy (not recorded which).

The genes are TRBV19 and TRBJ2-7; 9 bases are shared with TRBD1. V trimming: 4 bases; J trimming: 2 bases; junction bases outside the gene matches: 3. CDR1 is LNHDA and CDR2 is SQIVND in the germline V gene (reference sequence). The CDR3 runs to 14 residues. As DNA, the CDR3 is TGTGCCAGTAGTACGACAGGGGGACCCTACGAGCAGTACTTC. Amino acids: CASSTTGGPYEQYF.

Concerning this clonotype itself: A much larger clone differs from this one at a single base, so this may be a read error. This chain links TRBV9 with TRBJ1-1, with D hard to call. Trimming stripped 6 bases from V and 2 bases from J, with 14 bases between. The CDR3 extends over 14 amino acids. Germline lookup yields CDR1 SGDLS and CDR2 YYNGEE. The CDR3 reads CASTLRTANTEAFF. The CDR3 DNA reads TGTGCCAGCACTCTCAGGACGGCAAACACTGAAGCTTTCTTT.

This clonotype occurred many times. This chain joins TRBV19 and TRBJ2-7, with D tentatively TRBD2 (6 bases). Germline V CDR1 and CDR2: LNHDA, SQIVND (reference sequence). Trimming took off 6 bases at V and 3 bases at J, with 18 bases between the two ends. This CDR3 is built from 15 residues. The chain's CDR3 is CASSFTGDSIYEQYF. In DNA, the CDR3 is TGTGCCAGTAGCTTCACCGGGGACTCAATCTACGAGCAGTACTTC.

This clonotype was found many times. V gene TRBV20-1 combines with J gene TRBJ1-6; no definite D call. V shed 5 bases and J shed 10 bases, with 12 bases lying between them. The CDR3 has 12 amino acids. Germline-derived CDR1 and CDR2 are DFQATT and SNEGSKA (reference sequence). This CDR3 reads CSAPLSGSPLHF. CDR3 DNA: TGCAGTGCTCCCCTCTCCGGGTCACCCCTCCACTTT.

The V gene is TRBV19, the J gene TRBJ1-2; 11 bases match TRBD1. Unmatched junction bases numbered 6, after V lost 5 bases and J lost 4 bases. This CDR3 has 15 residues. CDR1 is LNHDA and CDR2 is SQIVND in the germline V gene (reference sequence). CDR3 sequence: CASSPGTGGLYGYTF. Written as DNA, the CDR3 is TGTGCCAGTAGTCCCGGGACAGGGGGACTCTATGGCTACACCTTC.

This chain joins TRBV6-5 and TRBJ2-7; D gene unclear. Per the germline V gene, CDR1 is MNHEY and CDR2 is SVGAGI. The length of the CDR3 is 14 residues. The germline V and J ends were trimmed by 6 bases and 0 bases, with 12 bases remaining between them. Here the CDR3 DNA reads TGTGCCAGCAGCGTAGCCAGTAGCTCCTACGAGCAGTACTTC. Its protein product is CASSVASSSYEQYF.

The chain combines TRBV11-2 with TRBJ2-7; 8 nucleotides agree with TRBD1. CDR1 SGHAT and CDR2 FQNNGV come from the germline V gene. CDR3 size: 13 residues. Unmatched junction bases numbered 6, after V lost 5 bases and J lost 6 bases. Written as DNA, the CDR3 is TGTGCCAGCAGCCCCGGACAGGGCCCCGAGCAGTACTTC. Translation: CASSPGQGPEQYF.

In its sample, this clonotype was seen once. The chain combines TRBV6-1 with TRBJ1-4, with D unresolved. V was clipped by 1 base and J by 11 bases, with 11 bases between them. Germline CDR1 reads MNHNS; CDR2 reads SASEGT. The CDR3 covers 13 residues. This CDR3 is CASSEGASGKLFF. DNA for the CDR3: TGTGCCAGCAGTGAAGGGGCTAGCGGGAAACTGTTTTTT.

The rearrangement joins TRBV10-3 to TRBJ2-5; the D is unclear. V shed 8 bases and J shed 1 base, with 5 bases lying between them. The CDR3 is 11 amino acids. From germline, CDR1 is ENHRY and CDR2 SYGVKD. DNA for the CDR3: TGTGCCATCGGCAGCCAAGAGACCCAGTACTTC. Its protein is CAIGSQETQYF.

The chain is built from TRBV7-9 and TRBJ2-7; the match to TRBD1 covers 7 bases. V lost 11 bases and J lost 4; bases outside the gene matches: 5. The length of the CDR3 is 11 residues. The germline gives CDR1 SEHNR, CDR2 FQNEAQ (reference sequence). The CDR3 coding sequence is TGTGCCGGACAGGACAGGTACGAGCAGTACTTC. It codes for CAGQDRYEQYF. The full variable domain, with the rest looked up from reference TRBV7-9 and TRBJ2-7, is DTGVSQNPRHKITKRGQNVTFRCDPISEHNRLYWYRQTLGQGPEFLTYFQNEAQLEKSRLLSDRFSAERPKGSFSTLEIQRTEQGDSAMYLCAGQDRYEQYFGPGTRLTVT.

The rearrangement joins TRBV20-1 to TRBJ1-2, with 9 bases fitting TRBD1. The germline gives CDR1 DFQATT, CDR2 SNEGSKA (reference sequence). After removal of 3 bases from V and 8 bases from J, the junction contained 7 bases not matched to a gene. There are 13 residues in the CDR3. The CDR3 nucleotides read TGCAGTGCTAGGACACAGGGGGCCAGCGGCTACACCTTC. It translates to CSARTQGASGYTF.

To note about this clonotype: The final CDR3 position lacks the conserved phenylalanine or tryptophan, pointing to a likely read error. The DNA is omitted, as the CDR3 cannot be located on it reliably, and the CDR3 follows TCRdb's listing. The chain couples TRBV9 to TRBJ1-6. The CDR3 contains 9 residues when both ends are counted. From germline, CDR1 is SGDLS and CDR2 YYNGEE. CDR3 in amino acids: CASSSAPTS.

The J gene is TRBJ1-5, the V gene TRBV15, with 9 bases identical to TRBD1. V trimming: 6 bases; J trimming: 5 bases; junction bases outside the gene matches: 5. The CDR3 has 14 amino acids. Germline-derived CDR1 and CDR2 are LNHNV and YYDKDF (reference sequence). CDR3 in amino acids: CATRGQGFDQPQHF. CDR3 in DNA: TGTGCCACCAGAGGACAGGGGTTTGATCAGCCCCAGCATTTT.

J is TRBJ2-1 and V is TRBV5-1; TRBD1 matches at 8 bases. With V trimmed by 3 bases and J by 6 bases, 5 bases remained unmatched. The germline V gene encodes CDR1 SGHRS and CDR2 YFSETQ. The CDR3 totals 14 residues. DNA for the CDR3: TGCGCCAGCAGCTCCCAGGGGGCGGGCAATGAGCAGTTCTTC. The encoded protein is CASSSQGAGNEQFF.

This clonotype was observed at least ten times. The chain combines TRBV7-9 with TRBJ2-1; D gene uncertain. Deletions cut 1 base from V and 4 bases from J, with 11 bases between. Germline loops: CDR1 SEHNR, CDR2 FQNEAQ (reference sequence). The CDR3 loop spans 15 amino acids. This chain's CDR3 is CASSLESPLYNEQFF. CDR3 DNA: TGTGCCAGCAGCTTAGAAAGCCCCCTATACAATGAGCAGTTCTTC.

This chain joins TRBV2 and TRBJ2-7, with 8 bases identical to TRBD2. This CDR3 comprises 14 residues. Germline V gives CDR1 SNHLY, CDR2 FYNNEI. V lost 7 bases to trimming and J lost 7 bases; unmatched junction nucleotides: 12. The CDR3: CASIVGAGVGEQYF. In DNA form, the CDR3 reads TGTGCCAGCATCGTAGGAGCGGGAGTCGGAGAGCAGTACTTC.

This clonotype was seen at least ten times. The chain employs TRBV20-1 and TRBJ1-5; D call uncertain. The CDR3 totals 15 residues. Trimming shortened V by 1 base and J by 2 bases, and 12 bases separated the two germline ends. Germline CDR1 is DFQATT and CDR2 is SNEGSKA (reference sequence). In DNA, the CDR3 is TGCAGTGCTAGAGGGACGGTCTCACGCAATCAGCCCCAGCATTTT. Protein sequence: CSARGTVSRNQPQHF.

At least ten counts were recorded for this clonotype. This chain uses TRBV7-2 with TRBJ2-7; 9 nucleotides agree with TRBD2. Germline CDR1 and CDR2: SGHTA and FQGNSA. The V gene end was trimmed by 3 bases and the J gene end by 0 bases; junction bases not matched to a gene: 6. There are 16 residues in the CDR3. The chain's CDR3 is CASSFASGTYSYEQYF. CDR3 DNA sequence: TGTGCCAGCAGCTTTGCTAGCGGGACCTACTCCTACGAGCAGTACTTC.

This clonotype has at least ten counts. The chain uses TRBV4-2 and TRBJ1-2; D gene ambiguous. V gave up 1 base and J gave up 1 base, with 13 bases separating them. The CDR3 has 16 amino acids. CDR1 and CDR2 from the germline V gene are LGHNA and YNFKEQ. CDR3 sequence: CASSQASTAFNYGYTF. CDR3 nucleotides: TGTGCCAGCAGCCAAGCCTCCACAGCGTTTAACTATGGCTACACCTTC.

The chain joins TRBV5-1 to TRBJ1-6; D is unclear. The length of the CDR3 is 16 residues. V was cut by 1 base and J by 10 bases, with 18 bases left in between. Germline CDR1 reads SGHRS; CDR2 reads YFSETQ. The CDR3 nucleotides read TGCGCCAGCAGCTTGACCAACACCGGGGAGCTGTCACCCCTCCACTTT. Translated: CASSLTNTGELSPLHF.

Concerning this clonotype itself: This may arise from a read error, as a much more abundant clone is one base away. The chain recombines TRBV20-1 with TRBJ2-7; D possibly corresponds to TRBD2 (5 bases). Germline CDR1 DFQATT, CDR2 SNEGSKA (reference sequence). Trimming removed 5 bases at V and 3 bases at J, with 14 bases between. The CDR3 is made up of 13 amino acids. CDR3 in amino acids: CSAWLRAGYEQYF. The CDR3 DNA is TGCAGTGCTTGGTTGCGGGCGGGCTACGAGCAGTACTTC.

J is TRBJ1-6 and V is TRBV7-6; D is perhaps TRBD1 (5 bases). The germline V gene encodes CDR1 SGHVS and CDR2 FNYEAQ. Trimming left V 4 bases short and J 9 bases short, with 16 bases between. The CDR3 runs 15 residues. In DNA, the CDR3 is TGTGCCAGCAGCTCCGATTTCCGAGGGGTTTCACCCCTCCACTTT. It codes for CASSSDFRGVSPLHF.